The 27 T cell receptor beta chains below all came from one sample that was sequenced in a study of blood T cell repertoires in COVID-19. The data were produced by immunoSEQ multiplex PCR, yet TCRdb's version contains in-frame clones alone and is incomplete. The sample yields hundreds of thousands of clones, 75% to 90% seen once. Specimen: PBMCs or T cells enriched from blood (not recorded which). Source of these receptors: a woman younger than 45 with acute COVID-19.

The rearrangement links TRBV5-1 to TRBJ2-6, with 7 bases that match TRBD1. With V trimmed by 2 bases and J by 0 bases, 5 bases remained unmatched. The CDR3 has 17 residues. Germline assignment: CDR1 SGHRS and CDR2 YFSETQ. CDR3 sequence: CASSFRGQSSGANVLTF. The CDR3 DNA follows: TGCGCCAGCAGCTTTAGGGGGCAAAGCTCTGGGGCCAACGTCCTGACTTTC.

This chain connects TRBV27 to TRBJ2-5; 11 nucleotides match TRBD2. Germline V CDR1 and CDR2: MNHEY, SMNVEV (reference sequence). This CDR3 spans 18 amino acids. V was clipped by 6 bases and J by 5 bases; unmatched bases: 17. The CDR3 sequence is CASSPQTSGSWDVETQYF. CDR3 DNA sequence: TGTGCCAGCAGCCCTCAAACTAGCGGGAGTTGGGATGTGGAGACCCAGTACTTC.

The rearrangement uses TRBV10-1 and TRBJ1-1; the D gene is possibly TRBD1 (5 bases). This CDR3 comprises 16 residues. V was trimmed by 3 bases and J by 5 bases, leaving 19 bases between them. CDR1 is WNHNN, CDR2 SYGVQD, per germline (reference sequence). CDR3 nucleotide sequence: TGCGCCAGCAGTGAAAACGGGAGAGCAGGGACGACTGAAGCTTTCTTT. The encoded protein is CASSENGRAGTTEAFF.

J is TRBJ1-4 and V is TRBV3-1 (or the pseudogene TRBV3-2); D unresolved. The V end lost 4 bases, the J end lost 5 bases, and 14 bases lay between the germline ends. The CDR3 is made up of 15 amino acids. Germline assignment: CDR1 LGHDT and CDR2 YNNKEL (reference sequence). The CDR3 is CASSPMTPENEKLFF. In DNA form, the CDR3 reads TGTGCCAGCAGCCCCATGACACCAGAGAATGAAAAACTGTTTTTT.

This clone has more than one count but fewer than ten. This chain's CDR3 is CASGLGQHTGELFF. As DNA, the CDR3 is TGTGCTAGTGGCCTGGGACAGCACACCGGGGAGCTGTTTTTT. The chain carries TRBV12-5 and TRBJ2-2, with TRBD1 identical over 7 bases. CDR1 is LGHNT, CDR2 FRNRAP, per germline. This CDR3 is built from 14 residues. V lost 6 bases to trimming and J lost 3 bases; unmatched junction nucleotides: 4.

The V call is TRBV2, the J call TRBJ1-2; 8 bases align to TRBD1. Germline V gives CDR1 SNHLY, CDR2 FYNNEI. The length of the CDR3 is 16 residues. V trimming: 6 bases; J trimming: 1 base; junction bases outside the gene matches: 10. The CDR3 region is CASSPQGQGLNYGYTF. The CDR3 DNA sequence: TGTGCCAGCAGCCCTCAAGGACAGGGCCTTAACTATGGCTACACCTTC.

This clone was found once. V is TRBV28 and J is TRBJ2-5; 8 nucleotides agree with TRBD2. Trimming at V came to 7 bases and at J to 5 bases, leaving 18 bases not matched to a gene. The CDR3 runs 17 residues. Germline V CDR1 and CDR2: MDHEN, SYDVKM. Here the CDR3 DNA reads TGTGCCAGCACCGGAACTGGCCGGGGCGGGAGGTCGGAGACCCAGTACTTC. Protein: CASTGTGRGGRSETQYF.

The CDR3 DNA reads as TGTGCCAGCAGCGTAGGGGGGGACAGCTCCTACGAGCAGTACTTC. Encoded protein: CASSVGGDSSYEQYF. The J gene is TRBJ2-7, the V gene TRBV9; D might be TRBD1 (7 bases). CDR1 is SGDLS, CDR2 YYNGEE, per germline. V dropped 0 bases and J dropped 0 bases, with 10 bases sitting between them. CDR3 length equals 15 residues.

The chain combines TRBV19 with TRBJ1-1, with unresolved D. Germline V gene data show CDR1 as LNHDA and CDR2 as SQIVND (reference sequence). Trimming removed 7 bases at V and 5 bases at J, with 17 bases between. The CDR3 has 14 residues. Here the CDR3 reads CASKGPRLDTEAFF. Written as DNA, the CDR3 is TGTGCCAGTAAAGGCCCTAGGTTGGATACTGAAGCTTTCTTT.

V is TRBV27 and J is TRBJ2-1, with TRBD1 identical over 11 bases. CDR3 size: 14 residues. Germline V CDR1 and CDR2: MNHEY, SMNVEV (reference sequence). V was pared by 6 bases and J by 10 bases, with 8 bases of the junction left unmatched. The CDR3 DNA follows: TGTGCCAGCAGCTTGGGACAGGGGGATCGGGAGCAGTTCTTC. Amino acids: CASSLGQGDREQFF.

The V call is TRBV5-6, the J call TRBJ1-6, with 7 bases identical to TRBD1. V lost 3 bases and J lost 4; bases outside the gene matches: 7. The CDR3 consists of 16 residues. Germline V gene sequence: CDR1 SGHDT, CDR2 YYEEEE. The CDR3 here is CASSSGTETYNSPLHF. The CDR3, as DNA: TGTGCCAGCAGCTCGGGGACAGAGACTTATAATTCACCCCTCCACTTT. The variable domain in full, completed from reference TRBV5-6 and TRBJ1-6, reads DAGVTQSPTHLIKTRGQQVTLRCSPKSGHDTVSWYQQALGQGPQFIFQYYEEEERQRGNFPDRFSGHQFPNYSSELNVNALLLGDSALYLCASSSGTETYNSPLHFGNGTRLTVT.

The chain recombines TRBV30 with TRBJ1-1; D might be TRBD1 (5 bases). Trimming cost V 1 base and J 2 bases, with 11 bases left between them. The CDR3 totals 14 residues. CDR1 GTSNPN and CDR2 SVGIG come from the germline V gene (reference sequence). The CDR3 coding sequence is TGTGCCTGGAGTGCTCGACAGCTTAACACTGAAGCTTTCTTT. It translates to CAWSARQLNTEAFF. The whole variable domain, remainder taken from reference TRBV30 and TRBJ1-1, is SQTIHQWPATLVQPVGSPLSLECTVEGTSNPNLYWYRQAAGRGLQLLFYSVGIGQISSEVPQNLSASRPQDRQFILSSKKLLLSDSGFYLCAWSARQLNTEAFFGQGTRLTVV.

The chain couples TRBV7-3 to TRBJ2-5, with D possibly TRBD2 on 5 matching bases. Germline lookup yields CDR1 SGHTA and CDR2 FQGTGA. The V end lost 0 bases, the J end lost 13 bases, and 15 bases lay between the germline ends. This CDR3 has 13 amino acids. CDR3 sequence (DNA): TGTGCCAGCAGCTTAACGCCGGGGATGGACCCGTACTTC. Translating it yields CASSLTPGMDPYF.

This chain links TRBV28 with TRBJ1-2, with D possibly matching TRBD1 (6 bases). Germline V lookup: CDR1 MDHEN, CDR2 SYDVKM. The CDR3 sequence is 13 residues long. Deletions cut 7 bases from V and 5 bases from J, with 14 bases between. CDR3 coding DNA: TGTGCCAGCACCAGAGGACAGTTTTATGGCTACACCTTC. It specifies CASTRGQFYGYTF.

J is TRBJ2-5 and V is TRBV7-3, with 8 bases matching TRBD2. Germline CDR1 is SGHTA and CDR2 is FQGTGA. V shed 0 bases, J shed 14 bases, and the junction held 8 bases outside the gene matches. CDR3 length: 13 residues. The DNA of the CDR3 is TGTGCCAGCAGCTTAACGACGTCGGGAGGGCTTTACTTC. Its protein is CASSLTTSGGLYF.

The rearrangement joins TRBV3-1 (or the pseudogene TRBV3-2) to TRBJ2-7; 8 positions match TRBD2. With 6 bases clipped from V and 2 bases from J, the junction kept 9 bases outside the gene matches. Germline V gene data show CDR1 as LGHDT and CDR2 as YNNKEL (reference sequence). This CDR3 has 15 amino acids. CDR3 coding DNA: TGTGCCAGCAGGCCGGGCAGCGGGGGCCCCTACGAGCAGTACTTC. Translated, it gives CASRPGSGGPYEQYF.

This chain connects TRBV4-3 to TRBJ2-1, with TRBD2 matching 9 bases. Trimming took 0 bases from V and 6 from J; bases not matched to a gene: 6. Germline CDR1 reads LGHNA; CDR2 reads YSLEER. This CDR3 spans 16 amino acids. The CDR3 sequence: CASSQERGLAGNEQFF. DNA of the CDR3: TGCGCCAGCAGCCAAGAAAGGGGACTAGCAGGCAATGAGCAGTTCTTC.

The V and J genes are TRBV3-1 (or the pseudogene TRBV3-2) and TRBJ2-3; tentatively, D is TRBD2 (5 bases). CDR1 is LGHDT and CDR2 is YNNKEL in the germline V gene (reference sequence). The CDR3 sequence is 15 residues long. Trimming removed 1 base from V and 6 bases from J, with 14 bases in between. The DNA of the CDR3 is TGTGCCAGCAGCCAAGCGCCTAGCCCCTTCGATACGCAGTATTTT. Translated: CASSQAPSPFDTQYF.

The chain employs TRBV3-1 (or the pseudogene TRBV3-2) and TRBJ2-7; D is uncertain. Trimming took off 2 bases at V and 5 bases at J, with 16 bases between the two ends. The CDR3 covers 15 residues. In germline, CDR1 is LGHDT, CDR2 YNNKEL (reference sequence). The CDR3 coding sequence is TGTGCCAGCAGCCAATCTGTAGGTAGCTGGAACGAGCAGTACTTC. Translating gives CASSQSVGSWNEQYF.

The gene calls are TRBV6-2 or TRBV6-3 and TRBJ2-3; the match to TRBD2 covers 9 bases. V shed 6 bases and J 7 bases; nucleotides not matched to a gene: 17. The CDR3 contains 17 residues. The germline CDR1 and CDR2 sequences are MNHEY and SVGEGT. This CDR3 is CASSPLAGPFLTNTQYF. The CDR3 nucleotides are TGTGCCAGCAGCCCTCTAGCGGGACCATTCTTAACGAATACGCAGTATTTT.

This chain joins TRBV19 and TRBJ1-5; D is possibly TRBD1 (5 bases). The V gene lost 6 bases and the J gene lost 3 bases, with 12 bases spanning the gap. CDR1 and CDR2 (germline): LNHDA, SQIVND (reference sequence). This CDR3 comprises 14 residues. CDR3 loop: CASSRDSSNQPQHF. The CDR3 bases are TGTGCCAGTAGCAGGGACTCCTCCAATCAGCCCCAGCATTTT.

CDR3 sequence reads: CASFESGGPNNEQFF. CDR3 sequence (DNA): TGTGCCAGCTTCGAGAGCGGGGGCCCCAACAATGAGCAGTTCTTC. The V and J genes are TRBV18 and TRBJ2-1; 8 nucleotides match TRBD2. The CDR3 extends over 15 amino acids. After removal of 7 bases from V and 5 bases from J, the junction contained 10 bases not matched to a gene. The germline V gene has CDR1 KGHSH and CDR2 LQKENI.

This chain links TRBV5-1 with TRBJ1-6, with D hard to call. The CDR3 spans 14 residues. The germline V and J ends were trimmed by 4 bases and 7 bases, with 12 bases remaining between them. In germline, CDR1 is SGHRS, CDR2 YFSETQ. Here the CDR3 reads CASSMDALNSPLHF. CDR3 in DNA: TGCGCCAGCAGCATGGACGCACTAAATTCACCCCTCCACTTT.

The chain employs TRBV27 and TRBJ1-6, with 8 bases aligning to TRBD1. The junction had 8 bases not matched to a gene; V was cut back by 4 bases and J by 6 bases. In germline, CDR1 is MNHEY, CDR2 SMNVEV (reference sequence). This CDR3 has 16 residues. This CDR3 reads CASSSRDRIANSPLHF. The CDR3 coding sequence is TGTGCCAGCAGTTCCCGGGACAGGATCGCTAATTCACCCCTCCACTTT.

This chain links TRBV28 with TRBJ1-4; 7 nucleotides line up with TRBD1. Trimming removed 7 bases from V and 5 bases from J; junction bases left unmatched: 10. The V gene's germline CDR1 is MDHEN and CDR2 SYDVKM. The CDR3 totals 15 residues. The CDR3, as DNA: TGTGCCAGCACGACCTCGGGACAGCTGAATGAAAAACTGTTTTTT. Amino acids: CASTTSGQLNEKLFF.

Turning to this clone: The junction departs from germline at one end; a sequencing error may be responsible. The chain links TRBV20-1 to TRBJ2-1; 7 nucleotides line up with TRBD2. From germline, CDR1 is DFQATT and CDR2 SNEGSKA (reference sequence). This CDR3 contains 11 residues. The CDR3 sequence: CSARDVAGVLF. The DNA of the CDR3 is TGCAGTGCTAGAGATGTAGCGGGCGTCCTCTTC.

The chain carries TRBV2 and TRBJ1-4; D uncertain. The V end was cut by 8 bases, the J end by 2 bases, with 18 bases between. From germline, CDR1 is SNHLY and CDR2 FYNNEI. The CDR3 runs to 16 residues. DNA for the CDR3: TGTGCCAGCCGGGCGAGGACGGGGTTTACTAATGAAAAACTGTTTTTT. It is translated as CASRARTGFTNEKLFF.